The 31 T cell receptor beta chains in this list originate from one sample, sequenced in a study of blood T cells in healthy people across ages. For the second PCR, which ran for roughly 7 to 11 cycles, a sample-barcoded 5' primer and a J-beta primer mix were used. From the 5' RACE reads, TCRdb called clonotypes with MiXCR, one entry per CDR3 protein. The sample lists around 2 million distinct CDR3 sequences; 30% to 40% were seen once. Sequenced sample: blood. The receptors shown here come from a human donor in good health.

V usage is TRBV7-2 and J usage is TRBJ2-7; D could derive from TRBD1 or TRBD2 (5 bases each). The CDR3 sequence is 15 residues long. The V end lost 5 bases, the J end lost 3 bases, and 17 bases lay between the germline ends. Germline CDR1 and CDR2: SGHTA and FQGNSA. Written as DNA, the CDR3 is TGTGCCAGCAGCCGAGAGGGGCGGAACCTCTACGAGCAGTACTTC. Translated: CASSREGRNLYEQYF.

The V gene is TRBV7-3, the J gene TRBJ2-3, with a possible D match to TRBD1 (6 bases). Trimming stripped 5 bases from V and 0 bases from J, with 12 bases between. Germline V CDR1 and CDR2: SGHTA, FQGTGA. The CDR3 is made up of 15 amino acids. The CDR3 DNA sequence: TGTGCCAGCAGCCCGAGGGGACACAGCACAGATACGCAGTATTTT. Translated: CASSPRGHSTDTQYF.

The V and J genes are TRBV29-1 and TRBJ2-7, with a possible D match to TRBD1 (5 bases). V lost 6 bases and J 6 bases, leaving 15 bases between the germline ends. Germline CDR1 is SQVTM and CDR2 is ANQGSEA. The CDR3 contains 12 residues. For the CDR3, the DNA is TGCAGCGTGTCGACAGAGACCAGCGAGCAGTACTTC. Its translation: CSVSTETSEQYF.

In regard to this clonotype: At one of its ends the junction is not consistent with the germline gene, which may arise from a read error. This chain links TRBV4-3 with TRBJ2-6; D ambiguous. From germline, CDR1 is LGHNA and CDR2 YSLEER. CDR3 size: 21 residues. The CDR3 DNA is TGCGCCGGCAGCCAAGGTCCCTCAGGTCTGACCGTAATCTCTGGGGCCAACGTCCTGACTTTC. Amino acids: CAGSQGPSGLTVISGANVLTF.

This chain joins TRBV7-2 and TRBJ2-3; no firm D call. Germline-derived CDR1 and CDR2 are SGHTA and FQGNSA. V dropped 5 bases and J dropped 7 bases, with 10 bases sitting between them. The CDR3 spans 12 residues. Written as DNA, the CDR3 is TGTGCCAGCAGCACGAGTCGGAATACGCAGTATTTT. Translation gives CASSTSRNTQYF.

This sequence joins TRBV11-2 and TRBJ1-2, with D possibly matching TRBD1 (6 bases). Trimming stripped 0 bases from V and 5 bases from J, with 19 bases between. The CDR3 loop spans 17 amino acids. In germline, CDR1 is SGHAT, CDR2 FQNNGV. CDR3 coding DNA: TGTGCCAGCAGCTTAGATCTCCCAGGACAGTTTGGTTATGGCTACACCTTC. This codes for CASSLDLPGQFGYGYTF.

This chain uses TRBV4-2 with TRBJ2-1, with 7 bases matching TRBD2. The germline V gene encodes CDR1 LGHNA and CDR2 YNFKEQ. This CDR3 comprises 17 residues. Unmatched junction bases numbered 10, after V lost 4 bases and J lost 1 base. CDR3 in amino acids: CASSPSGGAGSYNEQFF. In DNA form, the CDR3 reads TGTGCCAGCAGCCCCAGTGGGGGAGCGGGGTCCTACAATGAGCAGTTCTTC.

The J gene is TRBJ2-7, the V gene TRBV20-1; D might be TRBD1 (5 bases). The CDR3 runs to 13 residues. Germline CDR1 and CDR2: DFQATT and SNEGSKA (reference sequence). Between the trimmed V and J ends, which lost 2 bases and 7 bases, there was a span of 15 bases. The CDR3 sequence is CSARLNQGREQYF. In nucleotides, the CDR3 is TGCAGTGCTAGACTCAACCAGGGAAGGGAGCAGTACTTC.

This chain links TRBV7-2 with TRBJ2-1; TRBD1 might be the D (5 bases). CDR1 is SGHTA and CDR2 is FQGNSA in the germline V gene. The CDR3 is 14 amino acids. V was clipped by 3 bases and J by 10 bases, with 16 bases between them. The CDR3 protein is CASSFGRESYEQFF. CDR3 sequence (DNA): TGTGCCAGCAGCTTCGGCAGGGAATCCTACGAGCAGTTCTTC.

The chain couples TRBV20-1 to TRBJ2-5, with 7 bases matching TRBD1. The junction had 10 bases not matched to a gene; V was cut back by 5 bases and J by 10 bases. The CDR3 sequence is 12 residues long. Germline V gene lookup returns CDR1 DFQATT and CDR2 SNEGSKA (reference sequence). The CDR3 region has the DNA TGCAGTGCTCCTGCCACGACAGGGTTCCAGTACTTC. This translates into CSAPATTGFQYF.

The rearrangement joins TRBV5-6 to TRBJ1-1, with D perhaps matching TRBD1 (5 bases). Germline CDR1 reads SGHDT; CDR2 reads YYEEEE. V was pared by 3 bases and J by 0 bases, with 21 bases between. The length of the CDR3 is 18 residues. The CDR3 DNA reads TGTGCCAGCAGCTCTCTCCGGCTCGGGACGGGGGTGAACACTGAAGCTTTCTTT. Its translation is CASSSLRLGTGVNTEAFF.

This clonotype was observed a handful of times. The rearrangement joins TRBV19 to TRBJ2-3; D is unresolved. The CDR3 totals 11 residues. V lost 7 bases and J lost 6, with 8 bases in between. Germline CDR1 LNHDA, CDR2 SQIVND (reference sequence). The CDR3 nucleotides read TGTGCCAGTAAATCAGGTGATACGCAGTATTTT. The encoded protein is CASKSGDTQYF.

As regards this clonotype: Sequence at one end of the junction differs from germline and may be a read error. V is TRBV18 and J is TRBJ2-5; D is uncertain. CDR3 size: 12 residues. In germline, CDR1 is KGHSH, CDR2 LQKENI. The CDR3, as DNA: TGTACCAGCTCACCTACACAAGAGACCCAGTACTTC. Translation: CTSSPTQETQYF.

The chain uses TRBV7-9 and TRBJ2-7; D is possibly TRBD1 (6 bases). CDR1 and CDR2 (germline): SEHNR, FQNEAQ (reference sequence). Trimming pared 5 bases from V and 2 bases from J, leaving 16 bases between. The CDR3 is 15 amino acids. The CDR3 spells CASSAFMDRAYEQYF. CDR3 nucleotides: TGTGCCAGCAGCGCATTTATGGACAGAGCCTACGAGCAGTACTTC.

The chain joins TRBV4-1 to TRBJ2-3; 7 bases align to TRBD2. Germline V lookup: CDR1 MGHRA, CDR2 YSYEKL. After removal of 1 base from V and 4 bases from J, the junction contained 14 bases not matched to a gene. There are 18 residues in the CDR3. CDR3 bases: TGCGCCAGCAGCCAAGGGGGTTCTAGCGGCCTGGGGTCAGATACGCAGTATTTT. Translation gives CASSQGGSSGLGSDTQYF.

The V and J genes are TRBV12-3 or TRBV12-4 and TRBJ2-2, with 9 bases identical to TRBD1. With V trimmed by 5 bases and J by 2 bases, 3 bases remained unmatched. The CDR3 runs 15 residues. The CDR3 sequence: CASSRQGVNTGELFF. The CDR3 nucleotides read TGTGCCAGCAGTCGACAGGGGGTAAACACCGGGGAGCTGTTTTTT.

CDR3 amino acids: CASSAQGERNTEAFF. For the CDR3, the DNA is TGTGCCAGCAGCGCTCAGGGGGAAAGGAACACTGAAGCTTTCTTT. The chain links TRBV4-2 to TRBJ1-1; TRBD1 matches 7 bases. The CDR3 is 15 residues long. Germline V gene lookup returns CDR1 LGHNA and CDR2 YNFKEQ. After removal of 5 bases from V and 1 base from J, the junction contained 7 bases not matched to a gene.

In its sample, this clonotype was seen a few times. Here the CDR3 reads CASSVPGPEVDEQFF. Written as DNA, the CDR3 is TGTGCCAGCAGCGTGCCGGGCCCCGAGGTGGATGAGCAGTTCTTC. The chain links TRBV5-5 to TRBJ2-1, with D uncertain. Germline CDR1 SGHKS, CDR2 YYEKEE (reference sequence). The CDR3 is 15 amino acids. Trimming left V 4 bases short and J 8 bases short, with 19 bases between.

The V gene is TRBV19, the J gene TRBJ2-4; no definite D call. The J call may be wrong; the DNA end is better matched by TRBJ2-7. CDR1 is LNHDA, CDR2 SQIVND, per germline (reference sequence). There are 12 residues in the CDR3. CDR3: CASSIFGYEQYF. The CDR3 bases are TGTGCCAGTAGTATTTTTGGTTACGAGCAGTACTTC.

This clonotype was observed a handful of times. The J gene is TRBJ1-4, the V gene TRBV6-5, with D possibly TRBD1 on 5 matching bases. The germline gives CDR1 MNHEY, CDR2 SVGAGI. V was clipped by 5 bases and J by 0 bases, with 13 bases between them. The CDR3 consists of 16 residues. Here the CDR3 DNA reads TGTGCCAGCAGTACCCAACGAGGGGCAACTAATGAAAAACTGTTTTTT. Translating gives CASSTQRGATNEKLFF.

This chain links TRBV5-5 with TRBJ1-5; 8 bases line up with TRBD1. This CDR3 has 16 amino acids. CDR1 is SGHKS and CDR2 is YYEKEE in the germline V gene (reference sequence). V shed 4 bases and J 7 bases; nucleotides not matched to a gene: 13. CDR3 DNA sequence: TGTGCCAGCAGCCCCTACCCTGGACAGGGCGGCCAGCCCCAGCATTTT. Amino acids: CASSPYPGQGGQPQHF. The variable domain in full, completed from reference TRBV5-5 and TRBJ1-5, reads DAGVTQSPTHLIKTRGQQVTLRCSPISGHKSVSWYQQVLGQGPQFIFQYYEKEERGRGNFPDRFSARQFPNYSSELNVNALLLGDSALYLCASSPYPGQGGQPQHFGDGTRLSIL.

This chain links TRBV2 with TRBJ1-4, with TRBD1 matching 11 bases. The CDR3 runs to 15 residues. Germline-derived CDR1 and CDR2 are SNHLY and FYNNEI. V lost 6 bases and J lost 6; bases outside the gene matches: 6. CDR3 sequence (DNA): TGTGCCAGCAGAAACGGACAGGGGGCATATGAAAAACTGTTTTTT. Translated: CASRNGQGAYEKLFF.

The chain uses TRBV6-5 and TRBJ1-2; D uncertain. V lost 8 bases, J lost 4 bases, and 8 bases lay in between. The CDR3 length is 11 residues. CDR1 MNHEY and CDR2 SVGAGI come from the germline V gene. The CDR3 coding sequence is TGTGCCAGCGGGATGGGCTATGGCTACACCTTC. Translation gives CASGMGYGYTF.

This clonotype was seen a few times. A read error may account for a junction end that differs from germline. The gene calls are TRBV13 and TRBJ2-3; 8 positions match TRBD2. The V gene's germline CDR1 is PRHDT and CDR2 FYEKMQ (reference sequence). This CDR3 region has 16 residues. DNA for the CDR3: TGTGCCAACAGCTCCCCCGGGACTAGTGATGTAGATACGCAGTATTTT. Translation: CANSSPGTSDVDTQYF.

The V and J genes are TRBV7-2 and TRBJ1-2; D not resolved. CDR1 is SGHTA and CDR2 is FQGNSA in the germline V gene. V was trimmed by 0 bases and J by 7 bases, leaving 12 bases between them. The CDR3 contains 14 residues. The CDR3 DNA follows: TGTGCCAGCAGCTTAGCGCAGGTTATAGGTGGCTACACCTTC. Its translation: CASSLAQVIGGYTF.

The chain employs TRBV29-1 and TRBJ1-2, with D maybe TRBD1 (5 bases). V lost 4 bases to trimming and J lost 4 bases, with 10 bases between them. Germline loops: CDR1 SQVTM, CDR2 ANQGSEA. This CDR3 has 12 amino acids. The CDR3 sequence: CSVVDRRYGYTF. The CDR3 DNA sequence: TGCAGCGTTGTAGACAGACGCTATGGCTACACCTTC. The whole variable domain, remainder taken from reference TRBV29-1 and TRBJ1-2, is SAVISQKPSRDICQRGTSLTIQCQVDSQVTMMFWYRQQPGQSLTLIATANQGSEATYESGFVIDKFPISRPNLTFSTLTVSNMSPEDSSIYLCSVVDRRYGYTFGSGTRLTVV.

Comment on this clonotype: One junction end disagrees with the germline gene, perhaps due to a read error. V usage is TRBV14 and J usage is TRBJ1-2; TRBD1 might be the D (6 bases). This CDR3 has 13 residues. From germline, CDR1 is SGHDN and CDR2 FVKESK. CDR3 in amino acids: CAGSQGGAYGYTF. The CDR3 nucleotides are TGTGCCGGCAGCCAAGGGGGGGCGTATGGCTACACCTTC.

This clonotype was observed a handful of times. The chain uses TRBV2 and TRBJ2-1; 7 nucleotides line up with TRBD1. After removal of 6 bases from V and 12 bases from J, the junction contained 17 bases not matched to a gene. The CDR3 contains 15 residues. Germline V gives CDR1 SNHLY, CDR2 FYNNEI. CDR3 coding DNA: TGTGCCAGCAGGACCCGGGACAGTACTAAATATGGGCAGTTCTTC. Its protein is CASRTRDSTKYGQFF.

CDR3 coding DNA: TGTGCCAGCAGCCAACTTCTAGTTGCCGGGGAGCTGTTTTTT. Translating gives CASSQLLVAGELFF. The chain links TRBV4-2 to TRBJ2-2, with unresolved D. Germline values: CDR1 LGHNA, CDR2 YNFKEQ. The CDR3 contains 14 residues. Trimming shortened V by 2 bases and J by 6 bases, and 10 bases separated the two germline ends.

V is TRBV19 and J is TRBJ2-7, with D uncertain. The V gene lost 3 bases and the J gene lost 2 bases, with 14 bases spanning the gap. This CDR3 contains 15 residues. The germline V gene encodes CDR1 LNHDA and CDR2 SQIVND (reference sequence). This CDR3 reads CASSIFKGGPYEQYF. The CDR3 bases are TGTGCCAGTAGTATTTTTAAAGGCGGTCCCTACGAGCAGTACTTC. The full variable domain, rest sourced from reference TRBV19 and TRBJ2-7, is DGGITQSPKYLFRKEGQNVTLSCEQNLNHDAMYWYRQDPGQGLRLIYYSQIVNDFQKGDIAEGYSVSREKKESFPLTVTSAQKNPTAFYLCASSIFKGGPYEQYFGPGTRLTVT.

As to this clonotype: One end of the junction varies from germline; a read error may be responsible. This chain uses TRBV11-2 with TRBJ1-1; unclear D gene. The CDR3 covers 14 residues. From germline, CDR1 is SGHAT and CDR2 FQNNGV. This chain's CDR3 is CANSFFGVNTEAFF. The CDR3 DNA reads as TGTGCCAACAGCTTCTTCGGGGTTAACACTGAAGCTTTCTTT.